This TCR beta chain is drawn from a study of cytomegalovirus exposure and HLA in healthy donors. Looking at the study overall: Within the Caucasian-associated ancestry cluster were approximately 77% of the 398 genotyped donors. Notes on the study in general: Clonal expansion, a later analysis showed, was greater in HLA-associated TCR beta chains than in equally common others. TRBV6-2, TRBV6-3 and other indistinguishable V segments were excluded. While the bulk of TCR sequences proved rare, some public TCRs turned up in many donors.

Points on this clone: The antigen remains unidentified.

V lost 4 bases and J 5 bases, leaving 15 bases between the germline ends. CDR1 is SGHTA, CDR2 FQGNSA, per germline. The CDR3 is 15 amino acids. The primer mix had 60 Vbeta and 13 Jbeta primers. Sequenced by immunoSEQ multiplex PCR; TCRdb stores in-frame clones only, minus some. The table has some 70,000 clones, 75% to 90% seen once. The rearrangement links TRBV7-2 to TRBJ2-1; TRBD1 is a possible D gene (6 bases). The material sequenced was PBMCs. The origin of this receptor is a human donor in good health. In DNA, the CDR3 is TGTGCCAGCAGCTATGACAGGACTGTTAACAATGAGCAGTTCTTC. The encoded protein is CASSYDRTVNNEQFF.